The clone carrying this T cell receptor beta chain was seen a single time. Its matching antigen is unknown. Germline lookup yields CDR1 LGHNA and CDR2 YSLEER. Trimming took 0 bases from V and 4 from J, leaving 12 bases between them. This CDR3 is built from 15 residues. These data belong to a study of shared clonotypes between healthy human individuals. Study-level findings and limits: Naive subsets typically showed greater estimated richness than memory subsets.

Produced via immunoSEQ multiplex PCR; TCRdb's table is partial and in-frame only. This table has roughly 2,000,000 clones, about 95% appearing once. CD8 cells classed as naive were CD45RO-negative and positively selected for CCR7, excluding terminally differentiated effector memory CD45RA+ cells. This rearrangement joins TRBV4-3 to TRBJ1-2; D is possibly TRBD1 (5 bases). Sequenced: naive CD8+ T cells sorted from blood. The clonotype comes from a man aged 18-30 years in good health. This CDR3 is CASSQDRANVYGYTF. CDR3 coding DNA: TGCGCCAGCAGCCAAGACAGGGCTAACGTCTATGGCTACACCTTC.